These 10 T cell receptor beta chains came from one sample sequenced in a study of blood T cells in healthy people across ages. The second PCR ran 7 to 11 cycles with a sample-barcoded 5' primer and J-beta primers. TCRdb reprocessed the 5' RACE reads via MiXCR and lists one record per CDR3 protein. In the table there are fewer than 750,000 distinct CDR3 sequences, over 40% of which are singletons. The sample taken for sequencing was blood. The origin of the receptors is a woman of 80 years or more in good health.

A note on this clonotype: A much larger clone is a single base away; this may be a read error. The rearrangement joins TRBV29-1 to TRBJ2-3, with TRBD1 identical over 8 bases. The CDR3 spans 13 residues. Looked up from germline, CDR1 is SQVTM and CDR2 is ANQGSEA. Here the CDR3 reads CSVHRQGSDTRYF. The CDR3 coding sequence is TGCAGCGTCCACCGACAGGGGTCAGATACGCGGTATTTT.

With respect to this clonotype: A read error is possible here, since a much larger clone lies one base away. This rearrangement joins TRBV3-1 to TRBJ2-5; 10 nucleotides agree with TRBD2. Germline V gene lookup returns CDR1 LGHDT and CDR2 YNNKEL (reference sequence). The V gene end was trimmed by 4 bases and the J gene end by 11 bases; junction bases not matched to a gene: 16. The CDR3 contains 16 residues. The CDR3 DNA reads TGTGCCAGCAGCCCTCTGACTAGCGGGCATTACAATGAGCAGTACTTC. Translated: CASSPLTSGHYNEQYF.

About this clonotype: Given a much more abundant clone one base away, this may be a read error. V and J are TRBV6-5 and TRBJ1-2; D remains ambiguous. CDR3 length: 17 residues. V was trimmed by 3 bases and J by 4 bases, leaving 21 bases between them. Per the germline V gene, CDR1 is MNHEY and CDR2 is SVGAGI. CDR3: CASSYGRTGSSIYGYTF. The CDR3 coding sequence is TGTGCCAGCAGTTATGGCAGGACGGGATCAAGCATCTATGGCTACACCTTC.

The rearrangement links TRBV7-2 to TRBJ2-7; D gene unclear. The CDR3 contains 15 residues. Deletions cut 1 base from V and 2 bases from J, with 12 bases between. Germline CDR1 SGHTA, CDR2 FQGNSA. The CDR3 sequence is CASSLGPGTAYEQYF. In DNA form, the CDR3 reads TGTGCCAGCAGCTTAGGGCCAGGCACTGCCTACGAGCAGTACTTC.

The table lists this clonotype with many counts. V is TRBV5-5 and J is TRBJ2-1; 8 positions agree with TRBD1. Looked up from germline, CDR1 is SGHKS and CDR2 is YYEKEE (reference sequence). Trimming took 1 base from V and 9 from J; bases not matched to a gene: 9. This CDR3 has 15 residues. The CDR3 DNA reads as TGTGCCAGCAGCTTGTGGGCGGACAGGGTGAGTGAGCAGTTCTTC. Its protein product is CASSLWADRVSEQFF.

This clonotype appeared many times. For the CDR3, the DNA is TGCGCCAGCAGCCTCATTAGCGGGAGCTCCGAGCAGTACTTC. Translating it yields CASSLISGSSEQYF. This rearrangement joins TRBV5-1 to TRBJ2-7; 9 bases match TRBD2. Germline CDR1 and CDR2: SGHRS and YFSETQ. Trimming removed 4 bases from V and 6 bases from J; junction bases left unmatched: 8. This CDR3 is built from 14 residues.

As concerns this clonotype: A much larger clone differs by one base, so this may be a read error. DNA for the CDR3: TGTGCCAGCAACCGGGACGGGGATGAGCAGTTCTTC. This translates into CASNRDGDEQFF. The chain recombines TRBV11-2 with TRBJ2-1; D tentatively fits TRBD1 or TRBD2 (5 bases each). Germline CDR1 is SGHAT and CDR2 is FQNNGV. CDR3 length: 12 residues. V lost 7 bases to trimming and J lost 8 bases, with 12 bases between them.

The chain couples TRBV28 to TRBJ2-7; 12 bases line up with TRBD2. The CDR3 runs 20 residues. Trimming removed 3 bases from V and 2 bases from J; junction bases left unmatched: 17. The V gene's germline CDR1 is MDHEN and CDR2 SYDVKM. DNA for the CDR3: TGTGCCAGCAGTTTTCACGGGAGACTAGCGGGAGTAAGAGGCGCCTACGAGCAGTACTTC. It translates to CASSFHGRLAGVRGAYEQYF.

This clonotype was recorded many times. CDR3 DNA sequence: TGCAGTGCTAGAGAAGATACGCAGTATTTT. It translates to CSAREDTQYF. This chain uses TRBV20-1 with TRBJ2-3; no definite D call. Germline V gene lookup returns CDR1 DFQATT and CDR2 SNEGSKA (reference sequence). This CDR3 comprises 10 residues. The V end was cut by 0 bases, the J end by 5 bases, with 0 bases between.

CDR3 nucleotides: TGCAGCGCTGCTAGCGGGGGAGGCTACGAGCAGTACTTC. Protein product: CSAASGGGYEQYF. The chain is built from TRBV29-1 and TRBJ2-7; 10 nucleotides align to TRBD2. V was pared by 7 bases and J by 3 bases, with 6 bases of the junction left unmatched. The CDR3 spans 13 residues. Germline CDR1 is SQVTM and CDR2 is ANQGSEA.